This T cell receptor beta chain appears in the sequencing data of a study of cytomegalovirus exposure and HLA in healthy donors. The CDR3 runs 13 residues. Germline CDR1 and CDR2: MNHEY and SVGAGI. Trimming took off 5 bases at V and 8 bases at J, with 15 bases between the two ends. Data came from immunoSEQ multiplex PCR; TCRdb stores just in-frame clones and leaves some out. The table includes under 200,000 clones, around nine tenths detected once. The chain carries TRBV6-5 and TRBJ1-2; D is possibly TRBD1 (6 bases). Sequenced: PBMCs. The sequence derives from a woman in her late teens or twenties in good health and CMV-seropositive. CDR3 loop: CASSRTGIRGYTF. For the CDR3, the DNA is TGTGCCAGCAGTCGTACAGGGATTCGCGGCTACACCTTC.